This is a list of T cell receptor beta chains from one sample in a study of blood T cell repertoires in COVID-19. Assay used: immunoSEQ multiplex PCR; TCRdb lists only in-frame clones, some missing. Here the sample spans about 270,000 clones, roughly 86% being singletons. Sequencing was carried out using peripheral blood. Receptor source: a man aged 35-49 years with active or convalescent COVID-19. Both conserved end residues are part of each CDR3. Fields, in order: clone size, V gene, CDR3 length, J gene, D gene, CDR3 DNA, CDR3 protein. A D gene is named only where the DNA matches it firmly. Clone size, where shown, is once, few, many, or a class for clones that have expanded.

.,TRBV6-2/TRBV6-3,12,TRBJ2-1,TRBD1,TGTGCCAGCAGCCACAGGGGCAATGAGCAGTTCTTC,CASSHRGNEQFF
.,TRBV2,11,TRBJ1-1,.,TGTGCCAGCAGGGCCGACACTGAAGCTTTCTTT,CASRADTEAFF
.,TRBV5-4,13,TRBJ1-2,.,TGTGCCAGCAGCTTGGTGGGCGTGAAAAAGTTCACCTTC,CASSLVGVKKFTF
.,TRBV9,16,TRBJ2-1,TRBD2,TGTGCCAGCAGCGTAGAGGGAGCGGGAGGAACGAATGAGCAGTTCTTC,CASSVEGAGGTNEQFF
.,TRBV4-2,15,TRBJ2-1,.,TGTGCCAGCAGCCAAGATGGAGGCTACCCCAATGAGCAGTTCTTC,CASSQDGGYPNEQFF
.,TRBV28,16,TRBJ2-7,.,TGTGCCAGCAGTTTAGTGGGGGCGAAAAAAACCTACGAGCAGTACTTC,CASSLVGAKKTYEQYF
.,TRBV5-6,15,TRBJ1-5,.,TGTGCCAGCAGCTTGAGGTACAGGGACGCTCAGCCCCAGCATTTT,CASSLRYRDAQPQHF
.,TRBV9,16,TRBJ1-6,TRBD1,TGTGCCAGCAGCGTAGGAGAGGGGGCGAGTAATTCACCCCTCCACTTT,CASSVGEGASNSPLHF
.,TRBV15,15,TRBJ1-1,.,TGTGCCACCAGCAGAGAGCGGGAAGGGGTCACTGAAGCTTTCTTT,CATSREREGVTEAFF
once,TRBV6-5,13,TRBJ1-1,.,TGTGCCAGCAGCTACACGGGAAACACTGAAGCTTTCTTT,CASSYTGNTEAFF
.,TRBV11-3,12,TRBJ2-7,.,TGTGCCAGCAGCTTATCAGGCTACGAGCAGTACTTC,CASSLSGYEQYF
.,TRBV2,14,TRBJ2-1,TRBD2,TGTGCCAGCAGTCGGGGGGGCTCCTACAATGAGCAGTTCTTC,CASSRGGSYNEQFF
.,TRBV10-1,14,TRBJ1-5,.,TGCGCCAGCAACCGGGACAATAGCAATCAGCCCCAGCATTTT,CASNRDNSNQPQHF
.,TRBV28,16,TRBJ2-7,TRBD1,TGTGCCAGCACCCCACAATCCCGGGACAGGGCCTACGAGCAGTACTTC,CASTPQSRDRAYEQYF
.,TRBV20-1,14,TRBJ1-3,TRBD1,TGCAGTGCTAGTCCTACAGGGGTGTTGAACACCATATATTTT,CSASPTGVLNTIYF
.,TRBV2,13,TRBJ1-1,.,TGTGCCAGCAGTGGACAGCCGAACACTGAAGCTTTCTTT,CASSGQPNTEAFF
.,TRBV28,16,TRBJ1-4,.,TGTGCCAGCAGTTTATTTGGGGGGGCTGGTAATGAAAAACTGTTTTTT,CASSLFGGAGNEKLFF
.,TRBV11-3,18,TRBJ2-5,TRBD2,TGTGCCAGCAGCCTCGGAGCGGAGCGGGGGGGCTTTTCAGAGACCCAGTACTTC,CASSLGAERGGFSETQYF
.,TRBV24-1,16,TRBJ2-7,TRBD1,TGTGCCACCAGTGATTGGGACAGGACGGGCTCCTACGAGCAGTACTTC,CATSDWDRTGSYEQYF
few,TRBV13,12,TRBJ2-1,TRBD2,TGTGCCAGCAACGTAGCGGGGAGCGAGCAGTTCTTC,CASNVAGSEQFF
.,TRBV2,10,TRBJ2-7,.,TGTGCCAGCAGTGTTCAGGAGCAGTACTTC,CASSVQEQYF
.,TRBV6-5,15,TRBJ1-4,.,TGTGCCAGCAGTAATCAGGGTAATGCTAATGAAAAACTGTTTTTT,CASSNQGNANEKLFF
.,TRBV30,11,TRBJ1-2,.,TGTGCCTGGAGACGGGGGATTGGCTACACCTTC,CAWRRGIGYTF
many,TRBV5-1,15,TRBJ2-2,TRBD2,TGCGCCAGCATGGTGGGAGGGCCGAACACCGGGGAGCTGTTTTTT,CASMVGGPNTGELFF
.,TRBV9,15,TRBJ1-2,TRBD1,TGTGCCAGCAGCGTACAACAGGGGGCCGGGAATGGCTACACCTTC,CASSVQQGAGNGYTF
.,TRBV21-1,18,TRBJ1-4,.,TGTGCCAGCAGCAAAAATAGCGCCGCGACAGGGGTTTTAGAAAAACTGTTTTTT,CASSKNSAATGVLEKLFF
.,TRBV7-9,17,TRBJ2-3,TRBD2,TGTGCCAGCAGCTACTCCCGGGGGGGGTCCCTCCCAGAGACGCAGTATTTT,CASSYSRGGSLPETQYF
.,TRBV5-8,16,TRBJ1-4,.,TGTGCCAGCAGCTTGGGTCTGGCAGCAACTAATGAAAAACTGTTTTTT,CASSLGLAATNEKLFF
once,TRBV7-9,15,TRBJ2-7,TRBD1,TGTGCCAGCAGTAAACCGGGACAGGGTGATTTCGAGCAGTACTTC,CASSKPGQGDFEQYF
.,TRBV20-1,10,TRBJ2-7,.,TGCAGTGCTGGACTCTACGAGCAGTACTTC,CSAGLYEQYF
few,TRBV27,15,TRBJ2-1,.,TGTGCCAGCAGTTCCAAGTCGGGCTCCTACAATGAGCAGTTCTTC,CASSSKSGSYNEQFF
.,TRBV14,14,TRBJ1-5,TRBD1,TGTGCCAGCAGCCAAGGACAGGGAGACCAGCCCCAGCATTTT,CASSQGQGDQPQHF